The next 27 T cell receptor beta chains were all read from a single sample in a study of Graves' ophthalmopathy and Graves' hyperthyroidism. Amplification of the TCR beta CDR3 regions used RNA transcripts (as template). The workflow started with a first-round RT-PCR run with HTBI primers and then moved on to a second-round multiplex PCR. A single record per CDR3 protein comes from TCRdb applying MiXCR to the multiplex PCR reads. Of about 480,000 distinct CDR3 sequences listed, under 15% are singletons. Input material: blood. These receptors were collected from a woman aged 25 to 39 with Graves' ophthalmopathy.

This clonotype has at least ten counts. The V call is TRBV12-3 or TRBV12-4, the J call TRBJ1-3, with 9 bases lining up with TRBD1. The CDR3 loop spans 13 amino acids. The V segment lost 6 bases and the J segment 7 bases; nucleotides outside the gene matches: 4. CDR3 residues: CASSLDRGNTIYF. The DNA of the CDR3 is TGTGCCAGCAGCCTCGACAGGGGGAACACCATATATTTT.

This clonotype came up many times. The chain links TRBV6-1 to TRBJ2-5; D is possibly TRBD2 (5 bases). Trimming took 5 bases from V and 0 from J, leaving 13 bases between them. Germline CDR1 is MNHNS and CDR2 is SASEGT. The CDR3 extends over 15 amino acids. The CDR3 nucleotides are TGTGCCAGCAGTCGACGACTCGGGAACCAAGAGACCCAGTACTTC. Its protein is CASSRRLGNQETQYF.

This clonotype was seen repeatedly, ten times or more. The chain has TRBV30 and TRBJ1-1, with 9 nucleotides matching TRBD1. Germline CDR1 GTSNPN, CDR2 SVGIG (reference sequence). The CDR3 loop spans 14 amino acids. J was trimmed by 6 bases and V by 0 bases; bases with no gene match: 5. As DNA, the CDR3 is TGTGCCTGGAGTGTGGGGACAGGGAGATCTGAAGCTTTCTTT. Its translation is CAWSVGTGRSEAFF.

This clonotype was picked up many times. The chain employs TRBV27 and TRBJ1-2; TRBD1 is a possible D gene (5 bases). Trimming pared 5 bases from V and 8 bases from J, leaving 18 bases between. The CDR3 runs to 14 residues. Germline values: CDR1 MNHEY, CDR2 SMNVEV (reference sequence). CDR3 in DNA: TGTGCCAGCAGTCCCCGGGACTGGGCGAGGGGCTACACCTTC. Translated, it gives CASSPRDWARGYTF.

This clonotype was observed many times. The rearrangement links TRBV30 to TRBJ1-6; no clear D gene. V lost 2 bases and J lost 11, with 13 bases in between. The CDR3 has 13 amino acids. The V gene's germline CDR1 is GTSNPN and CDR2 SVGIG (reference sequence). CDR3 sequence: CAWSSQAMTPLHF. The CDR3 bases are TGTGCCTGGAGTAGTCAGGCAATGACACCCCTCCACTTT. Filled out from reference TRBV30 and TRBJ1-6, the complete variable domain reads SQTIHQWPATLVQPVGSPLSLECTVEGTSNPNLYWYRQAAGRGLQLLFYSVGIGQISSEVPQNLSASRPQDRQFILSSKKLLLSDSGFYLCAWSSQAMTPLHFGNGTRLTVT.

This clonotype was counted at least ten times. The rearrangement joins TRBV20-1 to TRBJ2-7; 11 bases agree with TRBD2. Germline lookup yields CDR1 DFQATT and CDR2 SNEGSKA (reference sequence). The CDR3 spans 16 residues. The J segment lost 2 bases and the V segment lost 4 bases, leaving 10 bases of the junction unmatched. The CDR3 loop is CSANAHLAGGAYEQYF. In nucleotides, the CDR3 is TGCAGTGCTAACGCCCATCTAGCGGGAGGAGCCTACGAGCAGTACTTC.

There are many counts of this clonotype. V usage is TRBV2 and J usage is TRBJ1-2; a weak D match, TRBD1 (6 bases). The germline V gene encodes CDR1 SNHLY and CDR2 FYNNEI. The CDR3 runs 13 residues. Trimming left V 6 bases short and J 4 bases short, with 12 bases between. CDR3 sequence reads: CASRRDILYGYTF. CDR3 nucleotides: TGTGCCAGCAGGAGGGACATCCTCTATGGCTACACCTTC. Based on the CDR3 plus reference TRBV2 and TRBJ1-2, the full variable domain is EPEVTQTPSHQVTQMGQEVILRCVPISNHLYFYWYRQILGQKVEFLVSFYNNEISEKSEIFDDQFSVERPDGSNFTLKIRSTKLEDSAMYFCASRRDILYGYTFGSGTRLTVV.

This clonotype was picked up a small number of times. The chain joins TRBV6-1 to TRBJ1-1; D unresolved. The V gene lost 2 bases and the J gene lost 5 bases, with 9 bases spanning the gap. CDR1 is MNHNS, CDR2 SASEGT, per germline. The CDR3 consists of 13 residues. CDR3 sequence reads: CASSEFSRTEAFF. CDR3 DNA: TGTGCCAGCAGTGAATTTAGTCGAACTGAAGCTTTCTTT.

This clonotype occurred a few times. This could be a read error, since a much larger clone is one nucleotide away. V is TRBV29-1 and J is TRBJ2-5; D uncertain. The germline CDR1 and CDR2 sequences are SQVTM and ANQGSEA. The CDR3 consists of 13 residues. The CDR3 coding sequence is TGCAGCGTGTTAAAGGTCGTACAAGAGACCAAGTACTTC. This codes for CSVLKVVQETKYF.

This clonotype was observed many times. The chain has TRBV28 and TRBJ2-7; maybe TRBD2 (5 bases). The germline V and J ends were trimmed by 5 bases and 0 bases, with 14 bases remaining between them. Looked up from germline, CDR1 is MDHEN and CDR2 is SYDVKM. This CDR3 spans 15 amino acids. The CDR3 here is CASSPHSGGSYEQYF. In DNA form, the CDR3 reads TGTGCCAGCAGTCCCCACTCAGGAGGCTCCTACGAGCAGTACTTC.

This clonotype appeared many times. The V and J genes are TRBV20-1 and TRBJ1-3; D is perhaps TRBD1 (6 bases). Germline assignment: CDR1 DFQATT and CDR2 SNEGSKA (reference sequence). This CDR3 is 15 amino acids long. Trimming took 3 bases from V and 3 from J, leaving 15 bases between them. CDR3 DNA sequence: TGCAGTGCTAGCCGGCCCCCAGGGGATGGAAACACCATATATTTT. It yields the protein CSASRPPGDGNTIYF.

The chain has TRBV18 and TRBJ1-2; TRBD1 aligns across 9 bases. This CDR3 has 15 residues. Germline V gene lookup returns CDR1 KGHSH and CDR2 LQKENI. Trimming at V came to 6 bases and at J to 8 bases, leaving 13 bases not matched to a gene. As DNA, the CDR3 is TGTGCCAGCTCCCGGAGTGGGACAGGGTTACCCGGCTACACCTTC. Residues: CASSRSGTGLPGYTF.

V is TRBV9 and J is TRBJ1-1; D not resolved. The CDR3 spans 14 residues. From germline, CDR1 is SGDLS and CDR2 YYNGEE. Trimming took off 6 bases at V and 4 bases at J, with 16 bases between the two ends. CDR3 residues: CASNGGQVGTEAFF. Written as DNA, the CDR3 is TGTGCCAGCAACGGAGGTCAGGTGGGCACTGAAGCTTTCTTT.

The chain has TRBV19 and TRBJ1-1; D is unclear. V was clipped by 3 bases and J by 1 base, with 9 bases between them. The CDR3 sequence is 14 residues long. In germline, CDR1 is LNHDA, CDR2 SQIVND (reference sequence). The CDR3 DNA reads TGTGCCAGTAGTATCGGAATGGGGAACACTGAAGCTTTCTTT. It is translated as CASSIGMGNTEAFF.

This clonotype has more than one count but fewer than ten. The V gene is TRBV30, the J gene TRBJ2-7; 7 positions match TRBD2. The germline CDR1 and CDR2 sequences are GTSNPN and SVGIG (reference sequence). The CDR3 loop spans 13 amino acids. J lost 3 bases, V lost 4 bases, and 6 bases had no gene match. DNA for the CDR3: TGTGCCTGGATGCTATCGGGAGGCTACGAGCAGTACTTC. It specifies CAWMLSGGYEQYF.

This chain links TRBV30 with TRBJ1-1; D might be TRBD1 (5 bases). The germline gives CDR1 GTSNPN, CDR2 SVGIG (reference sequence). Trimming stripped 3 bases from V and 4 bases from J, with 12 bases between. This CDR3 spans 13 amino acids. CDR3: CAWRGGRGTEAFF. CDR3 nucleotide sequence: TGTGCCTGGAGAGGAGGGAGGGGCACTGAAGCTTTCTTT.

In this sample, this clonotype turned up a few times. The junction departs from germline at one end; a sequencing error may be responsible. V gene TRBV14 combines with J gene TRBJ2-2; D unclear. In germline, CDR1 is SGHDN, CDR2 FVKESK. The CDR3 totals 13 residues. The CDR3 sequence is CTSSQHITGELFF. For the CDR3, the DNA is TGTACCAGCAGCCAGCATATAACCGGGGAGCTGTTTTTT.

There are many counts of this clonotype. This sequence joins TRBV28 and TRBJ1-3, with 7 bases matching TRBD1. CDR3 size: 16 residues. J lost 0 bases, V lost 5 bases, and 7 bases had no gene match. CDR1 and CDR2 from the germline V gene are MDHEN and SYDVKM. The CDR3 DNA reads TGTGCCAGCAGTACACGACAGGGTTCCTCTGGAAACACCATATATTTT. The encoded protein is CASSTRQGSSGNTIYF.

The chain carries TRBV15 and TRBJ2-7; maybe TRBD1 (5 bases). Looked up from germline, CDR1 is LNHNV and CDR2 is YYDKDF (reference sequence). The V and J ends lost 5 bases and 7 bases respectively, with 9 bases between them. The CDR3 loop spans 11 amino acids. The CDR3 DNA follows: TGTGCCACCAGCGAGCAGGGAGAGCAGTACTTC. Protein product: CATSEQGEQYF.

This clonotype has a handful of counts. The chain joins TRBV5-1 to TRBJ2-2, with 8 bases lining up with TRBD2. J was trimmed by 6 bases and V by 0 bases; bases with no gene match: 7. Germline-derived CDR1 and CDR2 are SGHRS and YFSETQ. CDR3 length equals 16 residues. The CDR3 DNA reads TGCGCCAGCAGCTTGGAGGGACTAGTAAATTCCGGGGAGCTGTTTTTT. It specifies CASSLEGLVNSGELFF.

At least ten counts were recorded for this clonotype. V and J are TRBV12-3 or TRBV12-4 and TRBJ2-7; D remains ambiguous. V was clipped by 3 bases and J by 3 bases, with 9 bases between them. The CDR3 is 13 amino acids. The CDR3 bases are TGTGCCAGCAGTTTGGTCAGAAACTACGAGCAGTACTTC. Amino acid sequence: CASSLVRNYEQYF.

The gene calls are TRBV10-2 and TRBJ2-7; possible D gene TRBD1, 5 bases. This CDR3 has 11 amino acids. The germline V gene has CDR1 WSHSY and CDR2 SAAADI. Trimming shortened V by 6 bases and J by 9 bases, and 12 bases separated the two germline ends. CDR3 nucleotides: TGCGCCAGCAGCCTCGACAGCCTGCAGTACTTC. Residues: CASSLDSLQYF.

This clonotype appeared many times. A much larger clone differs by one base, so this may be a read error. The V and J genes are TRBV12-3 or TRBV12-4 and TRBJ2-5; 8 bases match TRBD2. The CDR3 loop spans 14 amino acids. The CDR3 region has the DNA TGTGCCAGCAGTCTCGGGGGGGGAGGAGAGACCAAGTACTTC. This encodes CASSLGGGGETKYF.

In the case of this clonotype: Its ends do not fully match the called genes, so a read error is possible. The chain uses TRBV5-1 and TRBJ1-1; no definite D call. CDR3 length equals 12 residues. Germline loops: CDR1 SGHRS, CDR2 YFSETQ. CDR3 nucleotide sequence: TGCGCCTGCAGCAGTGGGAACACTGAAGCTTTCTTT. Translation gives CACSSGNTEAFF. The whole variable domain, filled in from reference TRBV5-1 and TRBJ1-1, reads KAGVTQTPRYLIKTRGQQVTLSCSPISGHRSVSWYQQTPGQGLQFLFEYFSETQRNKGNFPGRFSGRQFSNSRSEMNVSTLELGDSALYLCACSSGNTEAFFGQGTRLTVV.

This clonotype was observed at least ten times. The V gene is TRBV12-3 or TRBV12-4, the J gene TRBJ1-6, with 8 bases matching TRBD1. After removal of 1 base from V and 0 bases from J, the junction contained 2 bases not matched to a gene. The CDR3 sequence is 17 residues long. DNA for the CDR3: TGTGCCAGCAGTTTAGGACAGGGGAGCTCCTATAATTCACCCCTCCACTTT. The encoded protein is CASSLGQGSSYNSPLHF.

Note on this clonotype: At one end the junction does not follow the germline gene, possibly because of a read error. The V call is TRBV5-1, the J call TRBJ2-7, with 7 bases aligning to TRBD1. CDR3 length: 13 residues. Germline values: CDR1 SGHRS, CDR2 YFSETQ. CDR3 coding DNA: TGCGTCAGCAGCCACGGACAGGAGGACGAGCAGTACTTC. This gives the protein CVSSHGQEDEQYF. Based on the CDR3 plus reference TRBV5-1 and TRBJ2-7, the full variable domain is KAGVTQTPRYLIKTRGQQVTLSCSPISGHRSVSWYQQTPGQGLQFLFEYFSETQRNKGNFPGRFSGRQFSNSRSEMNVSTLELGDSALYLCVSSHGQEDEQYFGPGTRLTVT.

The CDR3 bases are TGCGCCAGCAGCTTGGCCTGGAGCGGGCAGACCCAGTACTTC. It encodes CASSLAWSGQTQYF. The gene calls are TRBV5-1 and TRBJ2-5, with D tentatively TRBD2 (6 bases). The germline CDR1 and CDR2 sequences are SGHRS and YFSETQ. The CDR3 sequence is 14 residues long. Trimming shortened V by 0 bases and J by 6 bases, and 12 bases separated the two germline ends.